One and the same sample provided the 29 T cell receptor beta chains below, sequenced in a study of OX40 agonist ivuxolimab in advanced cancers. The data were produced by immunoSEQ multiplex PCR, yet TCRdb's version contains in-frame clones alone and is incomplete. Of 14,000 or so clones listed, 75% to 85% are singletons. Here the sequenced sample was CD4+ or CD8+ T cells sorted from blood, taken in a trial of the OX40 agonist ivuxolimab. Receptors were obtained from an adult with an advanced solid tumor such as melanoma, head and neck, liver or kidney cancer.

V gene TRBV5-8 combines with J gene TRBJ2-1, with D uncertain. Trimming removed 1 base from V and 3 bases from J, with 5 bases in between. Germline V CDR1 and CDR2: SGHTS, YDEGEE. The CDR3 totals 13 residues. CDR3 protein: CASSLSYYNEQFF. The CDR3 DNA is TGTGCCAGCAGCTTGAGTTACTACAATGAGCAGTTCTTC.

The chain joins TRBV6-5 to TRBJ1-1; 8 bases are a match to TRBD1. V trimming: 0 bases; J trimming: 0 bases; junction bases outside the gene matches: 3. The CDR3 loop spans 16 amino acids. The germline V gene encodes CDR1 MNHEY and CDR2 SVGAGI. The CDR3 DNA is TGTGCCAGCAGTTACTCCGGACAGGGACTGAACACTGAAGCTTTCTTT. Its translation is CASSYSGQGLNTEAFF.

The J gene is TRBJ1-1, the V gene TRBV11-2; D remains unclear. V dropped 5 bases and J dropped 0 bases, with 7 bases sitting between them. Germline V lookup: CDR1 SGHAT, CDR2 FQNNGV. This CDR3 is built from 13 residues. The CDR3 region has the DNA TGTGCCAGCAGCCCCCAGATGAACACTGAAGCTTTCTTT. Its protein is CASSPQMNTEAFF. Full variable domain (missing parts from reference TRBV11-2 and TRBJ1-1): EAGVAQSPRYKIIEKRQSVAFWCNPISGHATLYWYQQILGQGPKLLIQFQNNGVVDDSQLPKDRFSAERLKGVDSTLKIQPAKLEDSAVYLCASSPQMNTEAFFGQGTRLTVV.

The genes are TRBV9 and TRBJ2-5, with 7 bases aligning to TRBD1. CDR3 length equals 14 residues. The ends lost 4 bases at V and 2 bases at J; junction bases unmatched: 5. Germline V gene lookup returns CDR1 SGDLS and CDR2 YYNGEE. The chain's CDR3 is CASSSGTEQETQYF. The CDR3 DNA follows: TGTGCCAGCAGCTCCGGGACAGAGCAAGAGACCCAGTACTTC.

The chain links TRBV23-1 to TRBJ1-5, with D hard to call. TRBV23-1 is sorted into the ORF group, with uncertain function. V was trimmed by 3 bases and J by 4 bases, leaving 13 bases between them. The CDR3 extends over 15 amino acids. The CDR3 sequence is CASSHYPTLNQPQHF. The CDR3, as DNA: TGCGCCAGCAGTCACTACCCCACCCTAAATCAGCCCCAGCATTTT.

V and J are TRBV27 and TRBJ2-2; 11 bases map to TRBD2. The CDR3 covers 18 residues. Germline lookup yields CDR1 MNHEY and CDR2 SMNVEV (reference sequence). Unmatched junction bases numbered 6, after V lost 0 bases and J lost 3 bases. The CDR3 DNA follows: TGTGCCAGCAGTTTATCGCTAGCGGGGGGTTCGGACACCGGGGAGCTGTTTTTT. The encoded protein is CASSLSLAGGSDTGELFF.

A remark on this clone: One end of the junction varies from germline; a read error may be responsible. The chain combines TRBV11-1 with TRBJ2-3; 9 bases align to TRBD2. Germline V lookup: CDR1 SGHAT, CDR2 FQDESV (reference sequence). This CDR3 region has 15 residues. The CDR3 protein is CASSLAGTSTDTQYF. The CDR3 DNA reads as TGTGCCAGCAGCCTAGCGGGGACTAGCACAGATACGCAGTATTTT. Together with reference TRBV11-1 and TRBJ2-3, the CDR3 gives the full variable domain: EAEVAQSPRYKITEKSQAVAFWCDPISGHATLYWYRQILGQGPELLVQFQDESVVDDSQLPKDRFSAERLKGVDSTLKIQPAELGDSAMYLCASSLAGTSTDTQYFGPGTRLTVL.

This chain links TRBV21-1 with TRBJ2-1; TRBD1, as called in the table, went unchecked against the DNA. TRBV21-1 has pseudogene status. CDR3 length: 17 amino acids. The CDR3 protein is CASSKVWTGGVHNEQFF. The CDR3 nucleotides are TGTGCCAGCAGCAAAGTTTGGACAGGGGGCGTTCACAATGAGCAGTTCTTC.

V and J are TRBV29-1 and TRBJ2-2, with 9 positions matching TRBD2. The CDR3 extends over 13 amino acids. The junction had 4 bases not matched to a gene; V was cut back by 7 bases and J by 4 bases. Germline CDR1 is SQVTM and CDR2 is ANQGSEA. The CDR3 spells CSELSGSTGELFF. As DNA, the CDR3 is TGCAGCGAGCTTAGCGGGAGCACCGGGGAGCTGTTTTTT.

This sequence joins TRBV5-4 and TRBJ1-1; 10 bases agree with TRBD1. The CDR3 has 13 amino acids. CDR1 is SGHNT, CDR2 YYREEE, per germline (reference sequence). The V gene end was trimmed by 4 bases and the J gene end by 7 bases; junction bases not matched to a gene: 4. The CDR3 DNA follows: TGTGCCAGCAGCCAGGGACAGGGGTATGAAGCTTTCTTT. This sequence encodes CASSQGQGYEAFF.

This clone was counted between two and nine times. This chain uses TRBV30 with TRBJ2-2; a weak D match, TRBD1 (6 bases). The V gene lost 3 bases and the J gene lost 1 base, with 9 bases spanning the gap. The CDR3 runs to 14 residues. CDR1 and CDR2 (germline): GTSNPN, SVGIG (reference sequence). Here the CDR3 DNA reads TGTGCCTGGAGCATAGGGGGGAACACCGGGGAGCTGTTTTTT. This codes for CAWSIGGNTGELFF.

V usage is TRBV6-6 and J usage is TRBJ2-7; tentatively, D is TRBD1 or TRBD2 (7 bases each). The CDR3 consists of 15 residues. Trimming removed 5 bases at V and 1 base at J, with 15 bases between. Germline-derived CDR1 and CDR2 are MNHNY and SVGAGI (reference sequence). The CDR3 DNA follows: TGTGCCAGCAGTGCAGGGGGGGACGGGTCCTACGAGCAGTACTTC. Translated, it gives CASSAGGDGSYEQYF.

CDR3 in amino acids: CASSNYVGSLNEQFF. CDR3 in DNA: TGTGCCAGCAGCAATTACGTCGGCTCCCTCAATGAGCAGTTCTTC. The chain couples TRBV7-7 to TRBJ2-1, with unresolved D. V was cut by 5 bases and J by 6 bases, with 17 bases left in between. In germline, CDR1 is SSHAT, CDR2 FNYEAQ (reference sequence). The CDR3 runs to 15 residues.

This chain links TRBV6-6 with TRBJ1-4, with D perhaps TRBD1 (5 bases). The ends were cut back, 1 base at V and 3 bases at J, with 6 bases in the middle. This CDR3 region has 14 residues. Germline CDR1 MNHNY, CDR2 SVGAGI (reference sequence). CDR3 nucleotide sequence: TGTGCCAGCAGTTACTTGGGGCCTAATGAAAAACTGTTTTTT. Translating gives CASSYLGPNEKLFF.

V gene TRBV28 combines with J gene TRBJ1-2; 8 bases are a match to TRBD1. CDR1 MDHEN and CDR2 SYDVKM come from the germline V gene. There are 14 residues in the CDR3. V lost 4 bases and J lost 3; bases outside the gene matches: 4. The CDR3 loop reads CASSSTGEDYGYTF. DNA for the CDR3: TGTGCCAGCAGTTCGACAGGGGAAGACTATGGCTACACCTTC.

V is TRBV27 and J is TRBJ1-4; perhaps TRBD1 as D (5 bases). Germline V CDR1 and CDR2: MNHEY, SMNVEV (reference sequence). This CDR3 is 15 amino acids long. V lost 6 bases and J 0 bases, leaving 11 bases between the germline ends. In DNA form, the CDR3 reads TGTGCCAGCAGACCCGGACAAGCAACTAATGAAAAACTGTTTTTT. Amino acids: CASRPGQATNEKLFF.

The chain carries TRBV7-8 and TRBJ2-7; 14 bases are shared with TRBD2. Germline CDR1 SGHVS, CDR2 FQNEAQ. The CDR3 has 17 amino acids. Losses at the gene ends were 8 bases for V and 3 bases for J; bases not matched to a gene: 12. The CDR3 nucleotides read TGTGCCAGCGAGGATGGACTAGCGGGAGGAGGGTTCTACGAGCAGTACTTC. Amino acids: CASEDGLAGGGFYEQYF.

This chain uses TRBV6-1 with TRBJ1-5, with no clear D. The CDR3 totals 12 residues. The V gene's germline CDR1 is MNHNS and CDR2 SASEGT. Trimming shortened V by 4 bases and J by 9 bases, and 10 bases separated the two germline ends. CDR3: CASSVVRGPQHF. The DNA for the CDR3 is TGTGCCAGCAGTGTTGTGCGGGGGCCCCAGCATTTT.

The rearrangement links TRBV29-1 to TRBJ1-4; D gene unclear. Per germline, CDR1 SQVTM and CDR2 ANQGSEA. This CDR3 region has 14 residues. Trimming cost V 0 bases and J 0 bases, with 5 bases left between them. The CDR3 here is CSVEDHTTNEKLFF. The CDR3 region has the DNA TGCAGCGTTGAAGATCATACAACTAATGAAAAACTGTTTTTT.

CDR3 DNA: TGTGCCAGCAGGCAGGTCTCTGGAAACACCATATATTTT. Amino acid sequence: CASRQVSGNTIYF. This chain uses TRBV9 with TRBJ1-3; D gene ambiguous. From germline, CDR1 is SGDLS and CDR2 YYNGEE. The V end was cut by 5 bases, the J end by 0 bases, with 6 bases between. CDR3 length: 13 amino acids.

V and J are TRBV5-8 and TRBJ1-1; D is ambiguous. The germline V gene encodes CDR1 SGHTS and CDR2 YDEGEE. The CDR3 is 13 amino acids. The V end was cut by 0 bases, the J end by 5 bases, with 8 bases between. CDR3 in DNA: TGTGCCAGCAGCTTGGTGGATCGGACTGAAGCTTTCTTT. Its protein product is CASSLVDRTEAFF.

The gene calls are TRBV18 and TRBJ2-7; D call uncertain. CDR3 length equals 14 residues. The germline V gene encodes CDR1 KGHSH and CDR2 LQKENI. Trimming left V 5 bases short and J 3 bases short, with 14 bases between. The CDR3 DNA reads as TGTGCCAGCTCAGCCGGGTACGGAGACTACGAGCAGTACTTC. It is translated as CASSAGYGDYEQYF.

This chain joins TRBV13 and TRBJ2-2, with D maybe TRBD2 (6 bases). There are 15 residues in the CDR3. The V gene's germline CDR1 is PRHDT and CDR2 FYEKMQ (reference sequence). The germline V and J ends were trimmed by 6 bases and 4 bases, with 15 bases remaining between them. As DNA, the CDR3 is TGTGCCAGCAGTTTCGCTAGCGTGGGCACCGGGGAGCTGTTTTTT. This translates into CASSFASVGTGELFF.

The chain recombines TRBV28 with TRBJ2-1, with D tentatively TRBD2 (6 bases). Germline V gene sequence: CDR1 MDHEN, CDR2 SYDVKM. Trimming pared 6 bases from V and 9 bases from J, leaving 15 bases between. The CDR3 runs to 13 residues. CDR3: CASRTRLVPEQFF. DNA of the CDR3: TGTGCCAGCAGGACCAGACTAGTCCCTGAGCAGTTCTTC.

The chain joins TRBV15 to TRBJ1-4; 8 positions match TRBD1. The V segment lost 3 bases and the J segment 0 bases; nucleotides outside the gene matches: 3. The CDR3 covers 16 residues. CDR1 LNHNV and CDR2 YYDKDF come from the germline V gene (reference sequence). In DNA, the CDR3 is TGTGCCACCAGCAGGGACAGGGAAGCAACTAATGAAAAACTGTTTTTT. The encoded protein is CATSRDREATNEKLFF.

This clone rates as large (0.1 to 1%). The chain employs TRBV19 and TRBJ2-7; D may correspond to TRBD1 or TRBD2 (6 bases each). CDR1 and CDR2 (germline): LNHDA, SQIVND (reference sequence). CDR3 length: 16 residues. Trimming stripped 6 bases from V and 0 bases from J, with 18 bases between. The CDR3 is CASRGAGQGTSYEQYF. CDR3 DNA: TGTGCCAGTAGGGGCGCGGGGCAGGGGACCTCCTACGAGCAGTACTTC.

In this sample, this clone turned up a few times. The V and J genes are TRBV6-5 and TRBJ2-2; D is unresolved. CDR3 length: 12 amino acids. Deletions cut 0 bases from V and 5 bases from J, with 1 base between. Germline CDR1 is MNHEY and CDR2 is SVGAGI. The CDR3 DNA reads TGTGCCAGCAGTTACTCTACCGGGGAGCTGTTTTTT. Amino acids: CASSYSTGELFF.

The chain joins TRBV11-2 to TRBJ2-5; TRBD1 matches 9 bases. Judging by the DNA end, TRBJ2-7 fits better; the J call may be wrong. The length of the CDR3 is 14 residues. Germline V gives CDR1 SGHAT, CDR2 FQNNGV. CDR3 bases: TGTGCCAGCAGCTGGAGACAGGGGGATACCGAGCAGTACTTC. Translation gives CASSWRQGDTEQYF.

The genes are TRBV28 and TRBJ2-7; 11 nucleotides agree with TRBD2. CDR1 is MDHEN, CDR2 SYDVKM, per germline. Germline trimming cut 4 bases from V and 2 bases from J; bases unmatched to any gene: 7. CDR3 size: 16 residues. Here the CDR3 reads CASSYPLGLAAYEQYF. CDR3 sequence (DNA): TGTGCCAGCAGTTACCCCTTGGGACTAGCGGCCTACGAGCAGTACTTC.